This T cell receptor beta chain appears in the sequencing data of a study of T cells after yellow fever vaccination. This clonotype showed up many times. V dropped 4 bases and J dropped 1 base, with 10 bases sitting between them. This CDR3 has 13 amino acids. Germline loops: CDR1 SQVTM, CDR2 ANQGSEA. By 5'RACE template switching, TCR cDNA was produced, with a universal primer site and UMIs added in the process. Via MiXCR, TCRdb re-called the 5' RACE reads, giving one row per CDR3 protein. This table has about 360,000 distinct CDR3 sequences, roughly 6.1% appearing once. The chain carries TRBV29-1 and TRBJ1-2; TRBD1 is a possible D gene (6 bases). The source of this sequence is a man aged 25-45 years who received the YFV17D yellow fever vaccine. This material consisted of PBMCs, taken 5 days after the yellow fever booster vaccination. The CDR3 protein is CSVVGQHNYGYTF. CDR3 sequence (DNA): TGCAGCGTTGTCGGACAGCATAACTATGGCTACACCTTC.